This is a list of T cell receptor beta chains from one sample in a study of PD-L1 blockade in urothelial cancer. Data came from immunoSEQ multiplex PCR; TCRdb stores just in-frame clones and leaves some out. The sample carries about 100,000 clones, under 85% recorded once. Material: PBMCs, obtained around atezolizumab (anti-PD-L1) treatment. Every receptor here comes from a man aged 50-59 years with urothelial cancer. CDR3s include the opening cysteine and the closing phenylalanine or tryptophan. The order of the fields is V gene, J gene, D gene, clone size, CDR3 protein, CDR3 DNA. The D gene is left open where the match is weak. Size tells how often a clone was seen (once, few, many) or the class of an expanded clone, and some rows leave it out.

TRBV9,TRBJ2-7,NA,once,CASGSSYEQYF,TGTGCCAGCGGGAGTTCCTACGAGCAGTACTTC
TRBV28,TRBJ1-3,TRBD1,NA,CASSGTVSGNTIYF,TGTGCCAGCAGTGGGACAGTCTCTGGAAACACCATATATTTT
TRBV9,TRBJ1-2,TRBD1,NA,CASSVGWTGGNYGYTF,TGTGCCAGCAGCGTAGGCTGGACAGGGGGTAACTATGGCTACACCTTC
TRBV18,TRBJ1-1,NA,NA,CASSQAWGGEAFF,TGTGCCAGCTCACAGGCCTGGGGCGGTGAAGCTTTCTTT
TRBV5-1,TRBJ2-5,NA,NA,CASSGAIGGPYETQYF,TGCGCCAGCAGCGGTGCTATTGGGGGCCCGTATGAGACCCAGTACTTC
TRBV18,TRBJ2-3,TRBD2,NA,CASSPTRSGSLSDTQYF,TGTGCCAGCTCACCCACCCGCAGCGGGAGTCTATCAGATACGCAGTATTTT
TRBV5-8,TRBJ1-1,NA,NA,CASSLGLGGTEAFF,TGTGCCAGCAGCTTGGGGCTGGGGGGCACTGAAGCTTTCTTT
TRBV7-8,TRBJ1-3,NA,NA,CASSLVGAGSTIYF,TGTGCCAGCAGCTTAGTAGGCGCGGGAAGCACCATATATTTT
TRBV19,TRBJ2-7,TRBD2,NA,CASSPSGTSGMGHEQYF,TGTGCCAGTAGTCCCTCTGGGACTAGCGGGATGGGTCACGAGCAGTACTTC
TRBV7-7,TRBJ1-6,NA,NA,CASSPRAGDNSPLHF,TGTGCTAGCAGCCCTCGAGCGGGTGATAATTCACCCCTCCACTTT
TRBV5-1,TRBJ2-2,NA,NA,CASSLAGGTGELFF,TGCGCCAGCAGCTTGGCTGGAGGGACCGGGGAGCTGTTTTTT
TRBV5-1,TRBJ2-1,TRBD2,NA,CASSSRGLAGAGGQFF,TGCGCCAGCAGCTCGCGAGGACTAGCGGGAGCAGGGGGGCAGTTCTTC
TRBV28,TRBJ2-5,TRBD2,NA,CASSLGTSGETQYF,TGTGCCAGCAGTTTAGGGACTAGCGGGGAGACCCAGTACTTC
TRBV5-4,TRBJ2-5,NA,NA,CASSFRTPQETQYF,TGTGCCAGCAGCTTTAGGACACCACAAGAGACCCAGTACTTC
TRBV5-4,TRBJ2-7,TRBD2,NA,CASSAGTSDHYEQYF,TGTGCCAGCAGCGCAGGGACTAGCGATCACTACGAGCAGTACTTC
TRBV7-8,TRBJ1-2,NA,NA,CASSLKAGLYGYTF,TGTGCCAGCAGCTTAAAGGCGGGCCTTTATGGCTACACCTTC
TRBV5-6,TRBJ2-5,TRBD2,NA,CASSSPGLEYQETQYF,TGTGCCAGCAGCTCCCCGGGACTAGAGTACCAAGAGACCCAGTACTTC
TRBV5-4,TRBJ2-5,NA,NA,CASSPQYQETQYF,TGTGCCAGCAGCCCCCAGTACCAAGAGACCCAGTACTTC
TRBV6-5,TRBJ1-1,NA,NA,CASTPGVNTEAFF,TGTGCCAGCACCCCGGGGGTGAACACTGAAGCTTTCTTT
TRBV14,TRBJ2-7,NA,NA,CASSPRQAGEQYF,TGTGCCAGCAGCCCGAGACAGGCCGGCGAGCAGTACTTC
TRBV9,TRBJ1-2,TRBD1,NA,CASSVGQGNYGYTF,TGTGCCAGCAGCGTAGGACAGGGGAACTATGGCTACACCTTC
TRBV18,TRBJ1-3,TRBD1,once,CASSPALVDRAAGNTIYF,TGTGCCAGCTCACCAGCTTTGGTAGACAGGGCGGCTGGAAACACCATATATTTT
TRBV6-5,TRBJ2-7,TRBD1,NA,CASSKGQGTYEQYF,TGTGCCAGCAGTAAGGGACAGGGGACCTACGAGCAGTACTTC
TRBV2,TRBJ2-7,NA,once,CASSDPAAHYYEQYF,TGTGCCAGCAGTGACCCAGCGGCCCACTACTACGAGCAGTACTTC
TRBV6-5,TRBJ1-1,NA,NA,CASLGIGTEAFF,TGTGCCAGCCTCGGGATTGGGACTGAAGCTTTCTTT
TRBV4-2,TRBJ1-6,NA,NA,CASSQDEWGGYNSPLHF,TGTGCCAGCAGCCAAGATGAATGGGGGGGGTATAATTCACCCCTCCACTTT
TRBV6-1,TRBJ2-1,NA,NA,CASINEGVREQFF,TGTGCCAGCATCAACGAGGGAGTTAGGGAGCAGTTCTTC
TRBV15,TRBJ2-2,NA,NA,CATSRDLRHTGELFF,TGTGCCACCAGCAGAGATTTGAGGCACACCGGGGAGCTGTTTTTT
TRBV5-4,TRBJ2-2,NA,NA,CASSPGKGSRTGELFF,TGTGCCAGCAGCCCAGGGAAGGGATCGCGCACCGGGGAGCTGTTTTTT
TRBV7-3,TRBJ2-1,NA,few,CASSLTPGRNEQFF,TGTGCCAGCAGCTTAACCCCAGGGCGCAATGAGCAGTTCTTC
TRBV9,TRBJ2-3,TRBD2,few,CASSHGTSGRWTDTQYF,TGTGCCAGCAGCCACGGGACTAGCGGGAGGTGGACAGATACGCAGTATTTT
TRBV2,TRBJ2-2,TRBD2,NA,CASKSGTSGYTGELFF,TGTGCCAGCAAATCCGGGACTAGCGGATACACCGGGGAGCTGTTTTTT
TRBV10-3,TRBJ1-3,TRBD1,NA,CAISEAQGAGNTIYF,TGTGCCATCAGTGAGGCCCAGGGGGCTGGAAACACCATATATTTT
TRBV4-2,TRBJ2-7,NA,NA,CASSQDGLGGGSFSYEQYF,TGTGCCAGCAGCCAAGATGGTTTGGGGGGCGGGAGTTTCTCCTACGAGCAGTACTTC
TRBV30,TRBJ1-3,NA,NA,CAWRAGTSSGNTIYF,TGTGCCTGGAGGGCGGGTACTAGCTCTGGAAACACCATATATTTT
TRBV7-9,TRBJ2-5,TRBD2,NA,CASSRAGGAETQYF,TGTGCCAGCAGCCGAGCGGGAGGGGCAGAGACCCAGTACTTC
TRBV30,TRBJ1-1,NA,NA,CAWTGYTEAFF,TGTGCCTGGACGGGGTACACTGAAGCTTTCTTT
TRBV5-1,TRBJ2-3,NA,NA,CASSLAGGQIRTDTQYF,TGCGCCAGCAGCTTGGCCGGGGGGCAGATACGCACGGATACGCAGTATTTT
TRBV5-8,TRBJ1-5,TRBD1,NA,CASRRDRRDQPQHF,TGTGCCAGCAGAAGGGACAGGCGCGATCAGCCCCAGCATTTT
TRBV28,TRBJ1-2,TRBD1,NA,CASSPASWDRDFGYTF,TGTGCCAGCAGCCCCGCTTCTTGGGACAGGGATTTTGGCTACACCTTC
TRBV21-1,TRBJ1-3,NA,NA,CASSKERFGSGNTIYF,NA
TRBV5-4,TRBJ2-1,TRBD2,few,CASSTLAGQTYNEQFF,TGTGCCAGCAGCACGCTAGCGGGACAAACCTACAATGAGCAGTTCTTC
TRBV28,TRBJ2-7,NA,NA,CASRKRDRSSYEQYF,TGTGCCAGCCGAAAACGTGACAGGTCCTCCTACGAGCAGTACTTC
TRBV5-5,TRBJ1-1,NA,NA,CASSFQGMAEAFF,TGTGCCAGCAGCTTTCAGGGGATGGCTGAAGCTTTCTTT
TRBV11-3,TRBJ2-1,TRBD2,NA,CASSPAWGTSGDEQFF,TGTGCCAGCAGCCCAGCGTGGGGGACTAGCGGGGATGAGCAGTTCTTC
TRBV27,TRBJ2-4,TRBD1,NA,CASRYTGVRNIQYF,TGTGCCAGCAGATATACAGGGGTCCGAAACATTCAGTACTTC
TRBV6-1,TRBJ2-7,NA,NA,CASTPGLPYEQYF,TGTGCCAGCACCCCAGGACTCCCCTACGAGCAGTACTTC
TRBV30,TRBJ1-2,TRBD1,few,CAWSSTGGDRGYTF,TGTGCCTGGAGTAGTACAGGGGGGGATCGGGGCTACACCTTC
TRBV6-1,TRBJ2-1,NA,NA,CASSEPGANSYNEQFF,TGTGCCAGCAGTGAACCAGGGGCCAACTCCTACAATGAGCAGTTCTTC
TRBV7-2,TRBJ1-1,NA,once,CASKVTGFF,TGTGCCAGCAAAGTAACGGGGTTTTTT
TRBV5-6,TRBJ2-5,NA,NA,CASSSVGGRARYETQYF,TGTGCCAGCAGCTCGGTCGGGGGAAGGGCTAGGTATGAGACCCAGTACTTC